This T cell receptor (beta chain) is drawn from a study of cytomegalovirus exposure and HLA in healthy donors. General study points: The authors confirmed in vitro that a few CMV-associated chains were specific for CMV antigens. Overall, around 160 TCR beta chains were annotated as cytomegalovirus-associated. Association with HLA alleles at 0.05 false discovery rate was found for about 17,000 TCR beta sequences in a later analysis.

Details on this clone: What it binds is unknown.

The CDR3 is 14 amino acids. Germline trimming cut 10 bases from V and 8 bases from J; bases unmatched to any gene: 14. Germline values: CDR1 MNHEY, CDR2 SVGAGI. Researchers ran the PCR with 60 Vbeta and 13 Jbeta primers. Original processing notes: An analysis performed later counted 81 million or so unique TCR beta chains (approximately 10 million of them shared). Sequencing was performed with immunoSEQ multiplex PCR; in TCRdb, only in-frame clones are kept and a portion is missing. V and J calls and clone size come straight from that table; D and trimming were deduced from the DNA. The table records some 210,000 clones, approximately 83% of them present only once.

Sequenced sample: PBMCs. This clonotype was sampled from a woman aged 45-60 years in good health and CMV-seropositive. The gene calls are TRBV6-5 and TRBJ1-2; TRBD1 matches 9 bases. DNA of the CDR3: TGTGCCACCTGGGGCACAGGGGGCTTGAGGGGCTACACCTTC. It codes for CATWGTGGLRGYTF.